The sequence of this TCR beta chain was determined in a study of radiotherapy plus CTLA-4 blockade in lung cancer. CDR1 and CDR2 from the germline V gene are SGHDT and YYEEEE. This CDR3 has 14 residues. V shed 9 bases and J shed 0 bases, with 16 bases lying between them. Produced via immunoSEQ multiplex PCR; TCRdb's table is partial and in-frame only. The sample includes approximately 77,000 clones, under 90% of them seen just once. The receptor was derived from a human donor with non-small cell lung cancer who had stable disease on radiotherapy plus ipilimumab. The input for sequencing was peripheral blood, taken from a patient treated with radiotherapy plus ipilimumab. V is TRBV5-6 and J is TRBJ2-7, with D possibly matching TRBD1 (6 bases). Here the CDR3 reads CATQRGYSSYEQYF. The CDR3 DNA reads as TGTGCCACCCAGAGGGGGTATAGCTCCTACGAGCAGTACTTC.